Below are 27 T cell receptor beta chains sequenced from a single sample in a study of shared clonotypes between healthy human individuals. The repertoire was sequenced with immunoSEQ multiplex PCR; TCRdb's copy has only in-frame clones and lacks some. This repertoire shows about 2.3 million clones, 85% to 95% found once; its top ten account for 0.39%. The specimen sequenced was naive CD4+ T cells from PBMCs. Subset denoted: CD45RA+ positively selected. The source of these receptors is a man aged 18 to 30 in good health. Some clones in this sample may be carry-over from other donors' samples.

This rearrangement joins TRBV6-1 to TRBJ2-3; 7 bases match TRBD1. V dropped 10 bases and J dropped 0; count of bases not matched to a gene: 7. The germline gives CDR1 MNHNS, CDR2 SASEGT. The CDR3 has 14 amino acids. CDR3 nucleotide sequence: TGTGCCACCTTGACAGGGCTAAGCACAGATACGCAGTATTTT. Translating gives CATLTGLSTDTQYF.

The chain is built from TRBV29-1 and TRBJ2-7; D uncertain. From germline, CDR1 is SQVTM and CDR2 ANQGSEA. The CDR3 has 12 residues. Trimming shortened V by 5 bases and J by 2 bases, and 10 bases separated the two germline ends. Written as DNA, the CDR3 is TGCAGCGTTTTACTGCAAGCCTACGAGCAGTACTTC. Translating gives CSVLLQAYEQYF.

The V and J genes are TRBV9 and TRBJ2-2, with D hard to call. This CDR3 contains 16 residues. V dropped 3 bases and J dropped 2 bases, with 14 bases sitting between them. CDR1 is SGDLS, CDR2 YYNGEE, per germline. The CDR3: CASSARVTPNTGELFF. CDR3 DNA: TGTGCCAGCAGCGCCCGCGTGACACCTAACACCGGGGAGCTGTTTTTT.

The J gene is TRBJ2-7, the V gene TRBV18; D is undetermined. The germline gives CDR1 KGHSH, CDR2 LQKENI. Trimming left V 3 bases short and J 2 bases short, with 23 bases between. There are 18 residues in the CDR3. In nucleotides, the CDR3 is TGTGCCAGCTCACCTCCGGACGGCCGCCGGACGAACCCCTACGAGCAGTACTTC. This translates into CASSPPDGRRTNPYEQYF.

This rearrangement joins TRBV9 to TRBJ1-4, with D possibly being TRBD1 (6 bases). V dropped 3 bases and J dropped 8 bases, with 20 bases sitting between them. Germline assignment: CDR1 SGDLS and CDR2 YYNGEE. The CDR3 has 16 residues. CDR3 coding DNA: TGTGCCAGCAGCGATTTAAGCACAGGGAAGGGCGAAAAACTGTTTTTT. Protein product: CASSDLSTGKGEKLFF.

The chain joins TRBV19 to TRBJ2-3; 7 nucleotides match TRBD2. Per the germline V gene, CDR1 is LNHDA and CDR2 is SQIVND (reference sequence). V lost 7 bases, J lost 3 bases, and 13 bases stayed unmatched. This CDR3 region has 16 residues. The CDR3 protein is CASTNGLAAYTDTQYF. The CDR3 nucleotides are TGTGCCAGTACCAATGGTCTAGCGGCCTATACAGATACGCAGTATTTT.

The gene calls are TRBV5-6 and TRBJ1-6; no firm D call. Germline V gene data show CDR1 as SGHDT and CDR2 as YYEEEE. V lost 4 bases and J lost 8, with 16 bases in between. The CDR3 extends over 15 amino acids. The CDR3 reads CASSRWEVSHSPLHF. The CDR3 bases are TGTGCCAGCAGCCGGTGGGAGGTCTCTCATTCACCCCTCCACTTT.

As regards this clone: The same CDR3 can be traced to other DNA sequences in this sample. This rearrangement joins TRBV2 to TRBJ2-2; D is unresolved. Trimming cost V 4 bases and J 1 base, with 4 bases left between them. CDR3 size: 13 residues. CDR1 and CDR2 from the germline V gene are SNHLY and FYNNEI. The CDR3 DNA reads TGTGCCAGCAGTGGAGAGAACACCGGGGAGCTGTTTTTT. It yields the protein CASSGENTGELFF.

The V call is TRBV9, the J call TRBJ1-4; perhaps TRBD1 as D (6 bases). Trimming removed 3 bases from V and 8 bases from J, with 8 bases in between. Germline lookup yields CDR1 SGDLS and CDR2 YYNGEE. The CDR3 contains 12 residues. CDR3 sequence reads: CASSERGEKLFF. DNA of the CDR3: TGTGCCAGCAGCGAAAGGGGGGAAAAACTGTTTTTT.

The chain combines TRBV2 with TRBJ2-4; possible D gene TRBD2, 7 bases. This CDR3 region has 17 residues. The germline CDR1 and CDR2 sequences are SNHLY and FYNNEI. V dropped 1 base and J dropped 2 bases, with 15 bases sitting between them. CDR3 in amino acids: CASSEEGGGGTKNIQYF. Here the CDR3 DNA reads TGTGCCAGCAGTGAAGAGGGAGGGGGGGGAACCAAAAACATTCAGTACTTC.

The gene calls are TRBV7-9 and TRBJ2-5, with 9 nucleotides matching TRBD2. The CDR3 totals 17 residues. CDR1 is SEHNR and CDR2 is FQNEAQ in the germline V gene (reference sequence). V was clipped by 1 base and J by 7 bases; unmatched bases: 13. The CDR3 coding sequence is TGTGCCAGCAGCTTAGAGAGGCTAGCGGGATCCCTTGGGACCCAGTACTTC. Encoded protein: CASSLERLAGSLGTQYF.

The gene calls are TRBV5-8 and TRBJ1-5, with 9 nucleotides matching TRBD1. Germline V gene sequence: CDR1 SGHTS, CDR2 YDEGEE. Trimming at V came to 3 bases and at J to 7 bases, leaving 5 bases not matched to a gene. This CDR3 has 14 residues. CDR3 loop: CASSWDRAGQPQHF. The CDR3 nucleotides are TGTGCCAGCAGCTGGGACAGGGCAGGCCAGCCCCAGCATTTT.

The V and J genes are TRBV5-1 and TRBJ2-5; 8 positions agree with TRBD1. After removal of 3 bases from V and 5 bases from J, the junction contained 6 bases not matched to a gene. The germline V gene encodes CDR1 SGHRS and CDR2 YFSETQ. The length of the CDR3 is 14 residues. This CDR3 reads CASSSQTGDETQYF. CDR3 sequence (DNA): TGCGCCAGCAGCTCCCAGACAGGGGATGAGACCCAGTACTTC. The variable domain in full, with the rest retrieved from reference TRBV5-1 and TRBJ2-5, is KAGVTQTPRYLIKTRGQQVTLSCSPISGHRSVSWYQQTPGQGLQFLFEYFSETQRNKGNFPGRFSGRQFSNSRSEMNVSTLELGDSALYLCASSSQTGDETQYFGPGTRLLVL.

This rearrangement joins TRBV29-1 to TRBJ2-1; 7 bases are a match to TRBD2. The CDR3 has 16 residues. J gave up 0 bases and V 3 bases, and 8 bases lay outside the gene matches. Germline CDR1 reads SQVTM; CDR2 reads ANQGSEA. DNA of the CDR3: TGCAGCGTTGAGATGGGGGTAGCGGGCTCCTACAATGAGCAGTTCTTC. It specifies CSVEMGVAGSYNEQFF.

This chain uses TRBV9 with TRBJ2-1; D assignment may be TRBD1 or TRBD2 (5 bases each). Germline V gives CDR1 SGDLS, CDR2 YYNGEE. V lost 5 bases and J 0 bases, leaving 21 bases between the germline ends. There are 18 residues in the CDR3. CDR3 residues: CASRPRDGARSSYNEQFF. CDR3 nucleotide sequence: TGTGCCAGCAGGCCCCGGGATGGGGCCCGGAGCTCCTACAATGAGCAGTTCTTC.

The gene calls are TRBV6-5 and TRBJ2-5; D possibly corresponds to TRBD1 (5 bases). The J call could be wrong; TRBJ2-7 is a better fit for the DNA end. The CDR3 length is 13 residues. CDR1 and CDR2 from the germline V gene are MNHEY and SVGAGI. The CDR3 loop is CASTSGPRNEQYF. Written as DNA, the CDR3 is TGTGCCAGCACCTCAGGGCCGCGGAACGAGCAGTACTTC.

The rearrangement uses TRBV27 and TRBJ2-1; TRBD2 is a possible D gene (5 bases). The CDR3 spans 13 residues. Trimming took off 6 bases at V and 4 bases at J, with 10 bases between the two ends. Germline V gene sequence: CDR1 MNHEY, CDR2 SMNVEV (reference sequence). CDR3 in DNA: TGTGCCAGCAGCAAAGGCGGGTACAATGAGCAGTTCTTC. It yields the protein CASSKGGYNEQFF.

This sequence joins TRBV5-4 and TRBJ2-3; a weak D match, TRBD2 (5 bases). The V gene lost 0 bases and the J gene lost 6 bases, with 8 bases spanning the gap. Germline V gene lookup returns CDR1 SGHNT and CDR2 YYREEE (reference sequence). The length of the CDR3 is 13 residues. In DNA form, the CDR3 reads TGTGCCAGCAGCTTGGACAGCGGTGATACGCAGTATTTT. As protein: CASSLDSGDTQYF. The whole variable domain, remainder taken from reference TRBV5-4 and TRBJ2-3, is ETGVTQSPTHLIKTRGQQVTLRCSSQSGHNTVSWYQQALGQGPQFIFQYYREEENGRGNFPPRFSGLQFPNYSSELNVNALELDDSALYLCASSLDSGDTQYFGPGTRLTVL.

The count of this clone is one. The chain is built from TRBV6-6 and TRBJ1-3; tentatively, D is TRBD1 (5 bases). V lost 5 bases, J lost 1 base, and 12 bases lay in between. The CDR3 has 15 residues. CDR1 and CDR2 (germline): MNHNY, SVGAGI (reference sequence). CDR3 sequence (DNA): TGTGCCAGCAGTGCAGACAGAGTATCTGGAAACACCATATATTTT. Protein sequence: CASSADRVSGNTIYF.

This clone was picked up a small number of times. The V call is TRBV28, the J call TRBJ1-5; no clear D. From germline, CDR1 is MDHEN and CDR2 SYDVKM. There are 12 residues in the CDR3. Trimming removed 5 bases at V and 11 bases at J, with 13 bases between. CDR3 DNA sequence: TGTGCCAGCAGTGAAGGCGTTGCGGCCCAGCATTTT. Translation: CASSEGVAAQHF.

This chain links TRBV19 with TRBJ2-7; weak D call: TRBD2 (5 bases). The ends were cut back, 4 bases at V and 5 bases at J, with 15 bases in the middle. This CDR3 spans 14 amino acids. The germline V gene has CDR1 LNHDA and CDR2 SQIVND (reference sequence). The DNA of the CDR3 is TGTGCCAGTAGTAATCGACCCCTAGCAGACGAGCAGTACTTC. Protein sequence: CASSNRPLADEQYF.

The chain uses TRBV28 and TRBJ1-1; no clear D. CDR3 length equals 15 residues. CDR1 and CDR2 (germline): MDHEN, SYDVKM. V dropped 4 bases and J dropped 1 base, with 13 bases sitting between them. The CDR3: CASSSETVTNTEAFF. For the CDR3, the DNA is TGTGCCAGCAGTTCGGAAACAGTGACGAACACTGAAGCTTTCTTT.

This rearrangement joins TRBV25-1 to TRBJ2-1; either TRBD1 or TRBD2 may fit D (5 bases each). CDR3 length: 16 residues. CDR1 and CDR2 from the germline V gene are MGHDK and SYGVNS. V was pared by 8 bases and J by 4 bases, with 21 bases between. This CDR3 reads CASSRLEGTGYNEQFF. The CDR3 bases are TGTGCCAGCTCCAGACTTGAGGGGACGGGTTACAATGAGCAGTTCTTC. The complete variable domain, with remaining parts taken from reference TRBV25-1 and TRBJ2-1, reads EADIYQTPRYLVIGTGKKITLECSQTMGHDKMYWYQQDPGMELHLIHYSYGVNSTEKGDLSSESTVSRIRTEHFPLTLESARPSHTSQYLCASSRLEGTGYNEQFFGPGTRLTVL.

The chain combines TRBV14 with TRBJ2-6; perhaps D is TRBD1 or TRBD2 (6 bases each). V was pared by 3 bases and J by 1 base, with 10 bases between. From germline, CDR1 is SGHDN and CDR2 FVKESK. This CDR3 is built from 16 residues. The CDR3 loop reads CASSQIGGSGANVLTF. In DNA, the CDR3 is TGTGCCAGCAGCCAGATAGGGGGGTCTGGGGCCAACGTCCTGACTTTC.

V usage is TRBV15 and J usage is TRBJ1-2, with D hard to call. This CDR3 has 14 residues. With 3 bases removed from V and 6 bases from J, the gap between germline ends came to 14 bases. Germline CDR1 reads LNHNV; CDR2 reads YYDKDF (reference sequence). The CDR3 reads CATSREDRADGYTF. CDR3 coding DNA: TGTGCCACCAGCAGGGAAGATCGGGCGGATGGCTACACCTTC.

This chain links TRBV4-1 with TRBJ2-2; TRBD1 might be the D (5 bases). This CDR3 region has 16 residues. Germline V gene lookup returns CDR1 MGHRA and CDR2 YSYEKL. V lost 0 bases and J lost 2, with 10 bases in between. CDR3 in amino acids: CASSQDQGGNTGELFF. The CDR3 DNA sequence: TGCGCCAGCAGCCAAGATCAGGGTGGCAACACCGGGGAGCTGTTTTTT.

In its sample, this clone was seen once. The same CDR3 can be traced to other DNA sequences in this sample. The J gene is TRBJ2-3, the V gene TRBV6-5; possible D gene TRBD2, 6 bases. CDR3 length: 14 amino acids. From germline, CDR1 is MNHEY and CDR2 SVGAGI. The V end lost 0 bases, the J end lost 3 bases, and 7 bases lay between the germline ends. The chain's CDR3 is CASSYSGGTDTQYF. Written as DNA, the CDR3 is TGTGCCAGCAGTTACTCGGGAGGTACAGATACGCAGTATTTT.